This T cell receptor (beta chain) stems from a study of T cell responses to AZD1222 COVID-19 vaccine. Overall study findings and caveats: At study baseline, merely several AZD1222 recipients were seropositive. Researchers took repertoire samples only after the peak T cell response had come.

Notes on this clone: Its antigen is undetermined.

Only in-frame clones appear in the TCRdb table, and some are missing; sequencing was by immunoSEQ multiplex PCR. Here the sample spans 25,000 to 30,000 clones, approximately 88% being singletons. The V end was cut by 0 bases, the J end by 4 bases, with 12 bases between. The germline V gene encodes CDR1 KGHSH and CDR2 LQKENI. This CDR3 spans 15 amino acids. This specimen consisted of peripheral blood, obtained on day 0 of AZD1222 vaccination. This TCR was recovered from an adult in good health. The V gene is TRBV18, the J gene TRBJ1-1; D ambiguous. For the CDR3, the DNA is TGTGCCAGCTCACCACCCACGGTAATAAGCACTGAAGCTTTCTTT. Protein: CASSPPTVISTEAFF.